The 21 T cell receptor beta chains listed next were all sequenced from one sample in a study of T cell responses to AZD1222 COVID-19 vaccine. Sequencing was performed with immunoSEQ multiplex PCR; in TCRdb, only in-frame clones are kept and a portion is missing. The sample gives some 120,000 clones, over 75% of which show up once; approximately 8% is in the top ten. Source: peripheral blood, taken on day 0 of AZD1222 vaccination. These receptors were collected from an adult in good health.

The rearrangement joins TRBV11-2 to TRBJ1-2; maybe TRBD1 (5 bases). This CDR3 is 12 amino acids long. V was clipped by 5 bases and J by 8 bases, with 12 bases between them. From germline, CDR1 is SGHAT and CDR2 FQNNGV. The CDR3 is CASSPGIEGYTF. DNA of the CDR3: TGTGCCAGCAGCCCAGGGATCGAAGGCTACACCTTC.

The CDR3 nucleotides are TGTGCCATCAGAACCGGGGACAGGGAGTCTGGCTACACCTTC. It specifies CAIRTGDRESGYTF. The rearrangement uses TRBV10-3 and TRBJ1-2; 9 bases agree with TRBD1. Per germline, CDR1 ENHRY and CDR2 SYGVKD. V shed 6 bases and J 7 bases; nucleotides not matched to a gene: 9. CDR3 length: 14 amino acids.

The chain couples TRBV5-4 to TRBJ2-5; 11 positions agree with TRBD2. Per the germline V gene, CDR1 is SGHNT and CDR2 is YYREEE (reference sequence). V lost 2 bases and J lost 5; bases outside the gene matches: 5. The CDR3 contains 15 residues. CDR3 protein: CASSFSGGALETQYF. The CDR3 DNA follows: TGTGCCAGCAGCTTTAGCGGGGGGGCTTTGGAGACCCAGTACTTC.

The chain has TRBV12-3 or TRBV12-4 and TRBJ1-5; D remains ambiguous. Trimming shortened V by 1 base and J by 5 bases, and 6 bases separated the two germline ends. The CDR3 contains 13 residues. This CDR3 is CASSLGVYQPQHF. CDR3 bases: TGTGCCAGCAGTTTAGGGGTCTATCAGCCCCAGCATTTT.

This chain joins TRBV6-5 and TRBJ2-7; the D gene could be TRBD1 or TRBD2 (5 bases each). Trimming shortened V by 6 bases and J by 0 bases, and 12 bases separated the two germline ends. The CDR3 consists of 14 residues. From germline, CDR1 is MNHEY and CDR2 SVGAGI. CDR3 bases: TGTGCCAGCAGCCGCGTTGGGACCTCCTACGAGCAGTACTTC. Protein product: CASSRVGTSYEQYF.

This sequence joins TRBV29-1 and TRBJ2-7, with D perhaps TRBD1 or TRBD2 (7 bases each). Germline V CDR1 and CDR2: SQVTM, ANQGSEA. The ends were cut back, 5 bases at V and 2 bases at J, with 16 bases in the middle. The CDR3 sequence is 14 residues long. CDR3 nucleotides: TGCAGCGTTTATGGGGGGGACAGCACCTACGAGCAGTACTTC. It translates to CSVYGGDSTYEQYF.

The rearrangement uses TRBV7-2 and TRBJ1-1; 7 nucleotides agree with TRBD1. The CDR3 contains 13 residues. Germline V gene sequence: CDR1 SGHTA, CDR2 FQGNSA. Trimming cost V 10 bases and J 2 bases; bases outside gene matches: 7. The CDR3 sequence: CATARQGNTEAFF. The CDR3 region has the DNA TGTGCCACCGCCCGACAGGGCAACACTGAAGCTTTCTTT.

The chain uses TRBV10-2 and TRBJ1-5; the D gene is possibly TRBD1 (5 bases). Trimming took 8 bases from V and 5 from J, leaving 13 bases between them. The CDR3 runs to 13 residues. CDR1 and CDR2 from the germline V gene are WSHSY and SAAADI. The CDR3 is CASANQGDQPQHF. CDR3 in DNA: TGCGCCAGCGCCAACCAGGGCGATCAGCCCCAGCATTTT.

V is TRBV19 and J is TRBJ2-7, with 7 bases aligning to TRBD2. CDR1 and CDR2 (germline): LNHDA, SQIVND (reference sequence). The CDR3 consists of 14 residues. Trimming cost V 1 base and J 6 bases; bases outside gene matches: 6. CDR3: CASSIVSGIPEQYF. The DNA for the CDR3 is TGTGCCAGTAGTATAGTCAGCGGGATCCCCGAGCAGTACTTC.

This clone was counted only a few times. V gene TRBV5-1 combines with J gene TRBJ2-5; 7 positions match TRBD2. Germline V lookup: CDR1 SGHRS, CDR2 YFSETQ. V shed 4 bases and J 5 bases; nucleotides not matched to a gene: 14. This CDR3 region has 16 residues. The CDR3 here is CASSLPLGREGETQYF. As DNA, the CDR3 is TGCGCCAGCAGCCTCCCCCTGGGCAGGGAGGGCGAGACCCAGTACTTC.

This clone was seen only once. The CDR3 region has the DNA TGTGCCAGCCGCTACGAGGGGTCGGAGACCCAGTACTTC. It specifies CASRYEGSETQYF. The genes are TRBV5-6 and TRBJ2-5, with D possibly being TRBD1 or TRBD2 (5 bases each). The CDR3 extends over 13 amino acids. Germline CDR1 is SGHDT and CDR2 is YYEEEE. Trimming took off 7 bases at V and 5 bases at J, with 15 bases between the two ends.

The CDR3 sequence is CASSYASGRAFEQFF. CDR3 DNA sequence: TGTGCCAGCAGTTACGCTAGCGGGAGGGCCTTTGAGCAGTTCTTC. This chain joins TRBV6-2 or TRBV6-3 and TRBJ2-1; 12 nucleotides align to TRBD2. This CDR3 has 15 residues. Germline CDR1 is MNHEY and CDR2 is SVGEGT. V shed 2 bases, J shed 9 bases, and the junction held 5 bases outside the gene matches.

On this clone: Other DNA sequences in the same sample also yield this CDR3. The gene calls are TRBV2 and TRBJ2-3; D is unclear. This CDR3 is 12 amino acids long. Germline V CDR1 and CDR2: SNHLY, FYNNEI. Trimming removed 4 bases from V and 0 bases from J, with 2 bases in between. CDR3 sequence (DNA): TGTGCCAGCAGTGTCAGCACAGATACGCAGTATTTT. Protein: CASSVSTDTQYF.

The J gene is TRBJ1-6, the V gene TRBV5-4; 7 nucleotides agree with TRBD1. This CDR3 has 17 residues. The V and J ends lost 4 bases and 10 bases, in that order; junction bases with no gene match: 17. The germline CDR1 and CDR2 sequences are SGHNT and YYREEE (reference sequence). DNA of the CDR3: TGTGCCAGCAGCCTATATTACAGGGGACCTCCGGGGTCACCCCTCCACTTT. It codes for CASSLYYRGPPGSPLHF.

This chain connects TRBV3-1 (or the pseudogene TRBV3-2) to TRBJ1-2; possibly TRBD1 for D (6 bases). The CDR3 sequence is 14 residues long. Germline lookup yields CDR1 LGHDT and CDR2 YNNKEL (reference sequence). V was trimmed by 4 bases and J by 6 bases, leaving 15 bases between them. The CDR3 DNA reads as TGTGCCAGCAGCCCGAACTTCCACAGGGATGGCTACACCTTC. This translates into CASSPNFHRDGYTF.

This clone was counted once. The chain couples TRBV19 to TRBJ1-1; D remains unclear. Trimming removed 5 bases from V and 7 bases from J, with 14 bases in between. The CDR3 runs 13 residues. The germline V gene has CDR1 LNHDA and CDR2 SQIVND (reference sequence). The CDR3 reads CASSGTRENEAFF. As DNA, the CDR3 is TGTGCCAGTAGTGGTACAAGGGAAAATGAAGCTTTCTTT.

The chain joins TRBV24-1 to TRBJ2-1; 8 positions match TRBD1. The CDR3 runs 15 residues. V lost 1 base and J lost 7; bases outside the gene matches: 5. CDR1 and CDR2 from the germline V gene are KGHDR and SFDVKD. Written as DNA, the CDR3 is TGTGCCACCAGTGATTTCGGGACAGGTTATAATGAGCAGTTCTTC. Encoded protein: CATSDFGTGYNEQFF.

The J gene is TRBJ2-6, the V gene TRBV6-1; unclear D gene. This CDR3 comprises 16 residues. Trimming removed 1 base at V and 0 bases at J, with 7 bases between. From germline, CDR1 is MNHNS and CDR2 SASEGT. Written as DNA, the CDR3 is TGTGCCAGCAGTGAAGTCAGGATCTCTGGGGCCAACGTCCTGACTTTC. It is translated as CASSEVRISGANVLTF.

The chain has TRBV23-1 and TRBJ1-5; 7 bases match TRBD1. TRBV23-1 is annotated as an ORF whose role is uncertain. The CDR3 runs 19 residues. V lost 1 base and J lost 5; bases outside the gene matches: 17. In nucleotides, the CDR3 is TGCGCCAGCAGTCAATATTTAGGGGTACAGGGGCTGGGTGATCAGCCCCAGCATTTT. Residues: CASSQYLGVQGLGDQPQHF.

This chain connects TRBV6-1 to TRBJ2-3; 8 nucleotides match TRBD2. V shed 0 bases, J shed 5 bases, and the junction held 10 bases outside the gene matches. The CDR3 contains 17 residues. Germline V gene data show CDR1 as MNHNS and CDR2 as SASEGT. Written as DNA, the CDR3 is TGTGCCAGCAGTGAAGCGCTAAGACTAGCGTTAGGAGATACGCAGTATTTT. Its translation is CASSEALRLALGDTQYF.

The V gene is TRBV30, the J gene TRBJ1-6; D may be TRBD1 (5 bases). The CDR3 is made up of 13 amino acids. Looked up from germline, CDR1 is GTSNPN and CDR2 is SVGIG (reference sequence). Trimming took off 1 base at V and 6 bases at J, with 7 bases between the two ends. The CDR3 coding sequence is TGTGCCTGGAGTGGCAGGGCTAATTCACCCCTCCACTTT. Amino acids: CAWSGRANSPLHF. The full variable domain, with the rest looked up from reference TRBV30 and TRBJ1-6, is SQTIHQWPATLVQPVGSPLSLECTVEGTSNPNLYWYRQAAGRGLQLLFYSVGIGQISSEVPQNLSASRPQDRQFILSSKKLLLSDSGFYLCAWSGRANSPLHFGNGTRLTVT.